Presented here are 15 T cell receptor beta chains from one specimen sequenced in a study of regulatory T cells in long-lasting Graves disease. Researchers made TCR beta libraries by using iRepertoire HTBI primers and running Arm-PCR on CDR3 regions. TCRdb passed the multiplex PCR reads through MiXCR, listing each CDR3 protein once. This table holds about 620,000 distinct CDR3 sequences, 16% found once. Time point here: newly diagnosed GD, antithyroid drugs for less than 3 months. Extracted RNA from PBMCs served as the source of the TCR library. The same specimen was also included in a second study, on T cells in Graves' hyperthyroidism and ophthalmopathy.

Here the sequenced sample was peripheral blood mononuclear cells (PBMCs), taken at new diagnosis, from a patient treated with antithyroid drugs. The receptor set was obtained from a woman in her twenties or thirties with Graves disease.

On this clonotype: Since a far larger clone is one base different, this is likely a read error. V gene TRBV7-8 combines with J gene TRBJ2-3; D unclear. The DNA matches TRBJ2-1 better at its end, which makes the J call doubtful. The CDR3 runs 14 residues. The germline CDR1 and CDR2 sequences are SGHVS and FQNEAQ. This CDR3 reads CASSLDGLNDEQFF. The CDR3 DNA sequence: TGTGCCAGCAGCTTAGATGGCCTGAACGATGAGCAGTTCTTC.

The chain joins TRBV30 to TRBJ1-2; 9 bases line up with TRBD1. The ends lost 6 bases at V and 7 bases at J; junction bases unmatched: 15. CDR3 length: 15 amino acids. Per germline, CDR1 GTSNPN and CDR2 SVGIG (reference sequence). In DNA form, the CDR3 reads TGTGCCTGCCAAACAGGGGGCGCCTGGAGTGGTGGCTACACCTTC. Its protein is CACQTGGAWSGGYTF.

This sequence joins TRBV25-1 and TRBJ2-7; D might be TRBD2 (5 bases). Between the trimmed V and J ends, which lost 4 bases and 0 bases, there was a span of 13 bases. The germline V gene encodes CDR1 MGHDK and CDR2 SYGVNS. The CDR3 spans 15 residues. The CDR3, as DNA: TGTGCCAGCAGTGTTGGAGGAACTTCCTCCTACGAGCAGTACTTC. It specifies CASSVGGTSSYEQYF.

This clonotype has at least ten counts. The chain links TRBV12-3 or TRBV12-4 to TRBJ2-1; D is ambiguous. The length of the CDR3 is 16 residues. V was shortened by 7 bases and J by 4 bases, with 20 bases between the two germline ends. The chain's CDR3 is CASTPRGFGSYNEQFF. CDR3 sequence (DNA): TGTGCCAGCACGCCCCGAGGATTTGGTAGTTACAATGAGCAGTTCTTC.

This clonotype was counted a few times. CDR3 loop: CASSPWLGQGEEKLFF. Written as DNA, the CDR3 is TGTGCCAGCAGCCCATGGTTGGGACAGGGAGAAGAAAAACTGTTTTTT. V is TRBV5-8 and J is TRBJ1-4; the match to TRBD1 covers 9 bases. The trim removed 4 bases at V and 8 bases at J, leaving 12 bases unmatched. The CDR3 length is 16 residues. Germline-derived CDR1 and CDR2 are SGHTS and YDEGEE.

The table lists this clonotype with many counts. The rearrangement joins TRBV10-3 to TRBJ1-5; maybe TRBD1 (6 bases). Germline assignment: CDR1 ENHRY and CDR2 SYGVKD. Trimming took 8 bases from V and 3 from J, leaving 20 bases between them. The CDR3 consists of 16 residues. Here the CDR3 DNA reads TGTGCCATCCAACGGCCTTTTACAGGGAACAATCAGCCCCAGCATTTT. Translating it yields CAIQRPFTGNNQPQHF.

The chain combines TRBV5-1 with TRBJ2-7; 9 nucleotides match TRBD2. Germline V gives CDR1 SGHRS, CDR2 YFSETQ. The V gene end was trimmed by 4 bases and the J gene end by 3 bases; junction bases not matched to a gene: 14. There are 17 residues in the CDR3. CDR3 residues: CASSPGGSGSRSYEQYF. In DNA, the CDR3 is TGCGCCAGCAGCCCCGGTGGTAGCGGGAGTCGGAGCTACGAGCAGTACTTC.

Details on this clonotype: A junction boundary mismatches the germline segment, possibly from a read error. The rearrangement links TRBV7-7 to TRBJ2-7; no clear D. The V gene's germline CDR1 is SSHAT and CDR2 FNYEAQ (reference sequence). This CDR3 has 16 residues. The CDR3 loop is CASSCAGRPGSYEQYF. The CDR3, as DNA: TGTGCTAGCAGCTGTGCCGGACGACCAGGTTCCTACGAGCAGTACTTC.

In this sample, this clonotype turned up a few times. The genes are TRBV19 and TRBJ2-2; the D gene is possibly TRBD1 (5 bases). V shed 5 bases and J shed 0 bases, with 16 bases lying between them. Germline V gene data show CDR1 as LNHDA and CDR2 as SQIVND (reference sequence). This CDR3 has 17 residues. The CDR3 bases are TGTGCCAGTAGTGCCAAAGACAGAGTAGCGAACACCGGGGAGCTGTTTTTT. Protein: CASSAKDRVANTGELFF.

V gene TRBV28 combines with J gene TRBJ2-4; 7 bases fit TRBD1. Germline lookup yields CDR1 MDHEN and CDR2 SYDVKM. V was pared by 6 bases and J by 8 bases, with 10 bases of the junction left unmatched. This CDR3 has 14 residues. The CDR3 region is CASRPADRWDIQYF. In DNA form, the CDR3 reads TGTGCCAGCAGACCAGCGGACAGGTGGGACATTCAGTACTTC.

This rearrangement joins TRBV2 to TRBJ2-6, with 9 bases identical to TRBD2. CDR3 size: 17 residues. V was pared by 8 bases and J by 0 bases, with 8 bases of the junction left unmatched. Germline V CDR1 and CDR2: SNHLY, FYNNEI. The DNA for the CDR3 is TGTGCCAGCTTTGGGACTAGCCGACCCTCTGGGGCCAACGTCCTGACTTTC. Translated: CASFGTSRPSGANVLTF.

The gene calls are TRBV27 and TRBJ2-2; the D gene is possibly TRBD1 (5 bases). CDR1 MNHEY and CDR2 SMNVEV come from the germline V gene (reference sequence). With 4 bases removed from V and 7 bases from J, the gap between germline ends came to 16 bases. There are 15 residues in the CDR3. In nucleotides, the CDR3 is TGTGCCAGCAGTTATCAATCAGGGTACGGCGGGGAGCTGTTTTTT. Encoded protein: CASSYQSGYGGELFF.

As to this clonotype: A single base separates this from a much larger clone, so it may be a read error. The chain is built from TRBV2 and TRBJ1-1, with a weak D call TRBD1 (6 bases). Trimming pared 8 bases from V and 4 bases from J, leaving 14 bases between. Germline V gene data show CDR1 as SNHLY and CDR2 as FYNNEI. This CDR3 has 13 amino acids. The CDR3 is CASAGVMSTEAFF. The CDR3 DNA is TGTGCCAGCGCAGGGGTGATGAGCACTGAAGCTTTCTTT.

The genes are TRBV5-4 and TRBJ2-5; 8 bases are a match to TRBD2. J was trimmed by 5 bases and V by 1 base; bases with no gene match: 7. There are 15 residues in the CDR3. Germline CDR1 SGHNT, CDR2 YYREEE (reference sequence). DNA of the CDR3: TGTGCCAGCAGCTTGCGGGAGGGGGTTGGGGAGACCCAGTACTTC. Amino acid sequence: CASSLREGVGETQYF.

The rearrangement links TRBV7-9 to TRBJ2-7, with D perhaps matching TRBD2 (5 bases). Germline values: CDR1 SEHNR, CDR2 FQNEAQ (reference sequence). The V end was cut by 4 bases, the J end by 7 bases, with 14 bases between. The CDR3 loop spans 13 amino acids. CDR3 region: CASSSYSLGEQYF. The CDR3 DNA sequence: TGTGCCAGCAGCTCCTACTCACTAGGTGAGCAGTACTTC.